Listed below are T cell receptor beta chains from one sample, sequenced in a study of blood T cell repertoires in COVID-19. Only in-frame clones appear in the TCRdb table, and some are missing; sequencing was by immunoSEQ multiplex PCR. The sample holds about 36,000 clones, around 85% seen once. Sequences were obtained from peripheral blood. These receptor sequences come from a human donor in a cohort sampled during active COVID-19. The conserved cysteine and the conserved F or W are not part of the CDR3 here.

>TRBV7-9|TRBJ2-1
ASSGGRTNEQF
>TRBV7-9|TRBJ2-7
ASSLGQGRKQY
>TRBV5-6|TRBJ1-4
ASSLPPSTGYEKLF
>TRBV19|TRBJ1-2
ASSGVQAGGYT
>TRBV6-5|TRBJ2-7
ASTPTFRSYEQY
>TRBV11-3|TRBJ2-1
ASRSGGAANEQF
>TRBV7-2|TRBJ2-7
ASSLDPVLEQY
>TRBV5-6|TRBJ1-1
ASSGQGATEAF
>TRBV27|TRBJ1-6
ASSRLGLDSPLH
>TRBV6-5|TRBJ2-7
ASRGLKAPYEQY
>TRBV5-6|TRBJ1-1
ASSPWDRGTEAF
>TRBV11-2|TRBJ2-7
ASNSLLAGGPYEQY
>TRBV5-5|TRBJ1-2
ASSFSGSEGYT
>TRBV6-2/TRBV6-3|TRBJ1-5
ASSPRGTGVSNQPQH
>TRBV4-3|TRBJ1-1
ASSQHHRGLTEAF
>TRBV12-3/TRBV12-4|TRBJ1-5
ASSLGDQPQH
>TRBV6-4|TRBJ2-1
ASSEQRGVYNEQF
>TRBV5-5|TRBJ2-6
ASSLAGYSGANVLT
>TRBV11-3|TRBJ2-2
ASSLAGFAGELF
>TRBV5-6|TRBJ2-3
ASSLGFYFTDTQY
>TRBV7-8|TRBJ2-1
ASSILAGHYNEQF
>TRBV10-3|TRBJ1-1
AISETGPEAF
>TRBV14|TRBJ2-6
ASSQGAIGPTGANVLT
>TRBV20-1|TRBJ1-2
SATNSWGYT
>TRBV24-1|TRBJ1-1
ATSDANIPTEAF
>TRBV6-5|TRBJ2-3
ASSEGTSGTDTQY
>TRBV6-4|TRBJ2-2
ASSPEPGHPGELF
>TRBV28|TRBJ2-3
ASSRGDSITDTQY
>TRBV21-1|TRBJ1-1
ASSKVGRVMTFTEAF
>TRBV3-1/TRBV3-2|TRBJ1-1
ASSLSGGKVDRAF
>TRBV19|TRBJ1-2
ASSIEGGAGYGYT
>TRBV5-1|TRBJ2-5
ASSPRLAGGPGQETQY
>TRBV10-3|TRBJ2-7
AIAGTGTYEQY
>TRBV30|TRBJ1-4
AWSVYRNEKLF
>TRBV28|TRBJ1-3
ASSLRGTGNTIY
>TRBV3-1/TRBV3-2|TRBJ2-1
ASRSGGSSYNEQF
>TRBV19|TRBJ1-3
ASSMRFDTIY
>TRBV7-2|TRBJ1-6
ASSLEGYNSPLH
>TRBV27|TRBJ1-2
ASSPGTPGGGYT
>TRBV3-1/TRBV3-2|TRBJ1-1
ASSQDRDRGTEAF
>TRBV5-1|TRBJ1-1
ASSLQGRQTEAF
>TRBV6-6|TRBJ1-4
ASIFGGMGEKLF
>TRBV3-1/TRBV3-2|TRBJ1-6
ASSQWGDNSPLH
>TRBV28|TRBJ2-7
ASSPPGHDEQY
>TRBV5-1|TRBJ2-1
ASSFAEANEQF
>TRBV20-1|TRBJ1-1
SARDRAVAF
>TRBV6-5|TRBJ1-1
ASSQRQNTEAF
>TRBV27|TRBJ1-4
ASSPQTVPNEKLF
>TRBV6-5|TRBJ1-5
ASRPTGGHQPQH
>TRBV7-2|TRBJ2-7
ASSTGAYEQY
>TRBV30|TRBJ1-3
AWSAGSGNTIY
>TRBV10-3|TRBJ2-7
AISSDRNYEQY
>TRBV5-1|TRBJ2-3
ASTGLASKTDTQY
>TRBV24-1|TRBJ1-4
ATSDREADEKLF
>TRBV9|TRBJ2-2
ASSVAAAGELF
>TRBV21-1|TRBJ1-1
ASSTRQGDRTEAF
>TRBV7-8|TRBJ2-1
ASSALGAPNEQF
>TRBV29-1|TRBJ2-3
SVASRGGGATDTQY
>TRBV7-8|TRBJ2-4
ASSRSTSLAKNIQY